The 13 T cell receptor beta chains given below trace back to one sample, sequenced in a study of T cells after yellow fever vaccination. TCRdb re-called the 5' RACE reads with MiXCR, one entry per CDR3 protein. Altogether fewer than 150,000 distinct CDR3 sequences are present, about 6.8% being singletons, with the ten largest covering 2.7%. Sequencing was performed on CD4+ T cells sorted from PBMCs, taken about 49 days after the first yellow fever vaccination. Every receptor here comes from a man aged 18 to 29 who received the YFV17D yellow fever vaccine.

This clonotype is medium-sized by share. The J gene is TRBJ1-6, the V gene TRBV6-2 or TRBV6-3; D is perhaps TRBD1 (5 bases). CDR1 is MNHEY, CDR2 SVGEGT, per germline. With 0 bases removed from V and 9 bases from J, the gap between germline ends came to 9 bases. CDR3 size: 14 residues. For the CDR3, the DNA is TGTGCCAGCAGTTACTCGGGGGGGACTTCACCCCTCCACTTT. Encoded protein: CASSYSGGTSPLHF.

This clonotype was detected many times. The chain has TRBV6-6 and TRBJ1-4, with D hard to call. Germline loops: CDR1 MNHNY, CDR2 SVGAGI (reference sequence). This CDR3 comprises 13 residues. V was cut by 5 bases and J by 5 bases, with 9 bases left in between. The DNA of the CDR3 is TGTGCCAGCAGTAGCCCTCTCAATGAAAAACTGTTTTTT. Residues: CASSSPLNEKLFF.

Only a few counts were recorded for this clonotype. The chain carries TRBV5-1 and TRBJ2-1; weak D call: TRBD2 (6 bases). V was clipped by 0 bases and J by 10 bases, with 14 bases between them. CDR1 is SGHRS and CDR2 is YFSETQ in the germline V gene. The CDR3 is 14 amino acids. The CDR3 DNA reads as TGCGCCAGCAGCTTGGTTCCGGGAGACGACGAGCAGTTCTTC. Its translation is CASSLVPGDDEQFF.

This clonotype was counted ten times or more. The genes are TRBV5-5 and TRBJ2-5, with 7 bases that match TRBD1. CDR1 is SGHKS, CDR2 YYEKEE, per germline (reference sequence). J was trimmed by 1 base and V by 3 bases; bases with no gene match: 3. The CDR3 contains 14 residues. In nucleotides, the CDR3 is TGTGCCAGCAGCTCTACAGGGGTCCAAGAGACCCAGTACTTC. Its protein is CASSSTGVQETQYF.

The sample holds a few counts of this clonotype. The J gene is TRBJ2-2, the V gene TRBV5-1; D ambiguous. This CDR3 spans 13 amino acids. Trimming pared 5 bases from V and 4 bases from J, leaving 9 bases between. Looked up from germline, CDR1 is SGHRS and CDR2 is YFSETQ. CDR3 protein: CASRLFPTGELFF. CDR3 DNA: TGCGCCAGCAGATTATTTCCCACCGGGGAGCTGTTTTTT.

This clonotype has a count of ten or more. The chain uses TRBV30 and TRBJ1-1; unclear D gene. The germline V gene encodes CDR1 GTSNPN and CDR2 SVGIG (reference sequence). Deletions cut 5 bases from V and 0 bases from J, with 13 bases between. The CDR3 covers 14 residues. The CDR3 region is CAWDQVTMNTEAFF. CDR3 sequence (DNA): TGTGCCTGGGACCAGGTAACAATGAACACTGAAGCTTTCTTT.

At least ten counts were recorded for this clonotype. The chain combines TRBV27 with TRBJ1-2; D is unresolved. Germline V lookup: CDR1 MNHEY, CDR2 SMNVEV (reference sequence). This CDR3 contains 16 residues. With 5 bases removed from V and 5 bases from J, the gap between germline ends came to 21 bases. The chain's CDR3 is CASSPLPTPASYGYTF. CDR3 DNA: TGTGCCAGCAGTCCCCTCCCGACTCCGGCGTCTTATGGCTACACCTTC.

This clonotype was observed at least ten times. The genes are TRBV28 and TRBJ2-3; 9 nucleotides line up with TRBD2. The CDR3 loop spans 15 amino acids. The trim removed 4 bases at V and 5 bases at J, leaving 7 bases unmatched. From germline, CDR1 is MDHEN and CDR2 SYDVKM. The CDR3 nucleotides are TGTGCCAGCAGTTCGGCGGGGGGGCAGGGAGATACGCAGTATTTT. Residues: CASSSAGGQGDTQYF.

This clonotype was seen ten or more times. J is TRBJ2-1 and V is TRBV6-5; a possible D gene is TRBD2 (6 bases). Germline V gene sequence: CDR1 MNHEY, CDR2 SVGAGI. V dropped 0 bases and J dropped 9 bases, with 18 bases sitting between them. The CDR3 sequence is 16 residues long. This CDR3 is CASSYSLDPAGAEQFF. The DNA of the CDR3 is TGTGCCAGCAGTTACTCGTTAGATCCAGCGGGTGCTGAGCAGTTCTTC.

This clonotype was counted many times. V gene TRBV12-3 or TRBV12-4 combines with J gene TRBJ2-1; D is uncertain. This CDR3 spans 15 amino acids. V was shortened by 6 bases and J by 12 bases, with 24 bases between the two germline ends. The CDR3 DNA is TGTGCCAGCAGCCGCCACGGTGTGGGCCGTCTCGGGCAGTTCTTC. Encoded protein: CASSRHGVGRLGQFF.

This clonotype has ten or more counts. J is TRBJ2-3 and V is TRBV5-1, with TRBD1 matching over 7 bases. CDR1 and CDR2 from the germline V gene are SGHRS and YFSETQ. There are 14 residues in the CDR3. J gave up 7 bases and V 4 bases, and 9 bases lay outside the gene matches. The CDR3 reads CASSAGDSINTQYF. The CDR3 nucleotides are TGCGCCAGCAGCGCCGGGGACAGTATCAATACGCAGTATTTT.

At least ten counts were recorded for this clonotype. The chain couples TRBV3-1 to TRBJ2-3; D gene unclear. The germline gives CDR1 LGHDT, CDR2 YNNKEL (reference sequence). V dropped 5 bases and J dropped 2 bases, with 5 bases sitting between them. This CDR3 is built from 12 residues. The CDR3 DNA is TGTGCCAGCAGCTTTAACACAGATACGCAGTATTTT. This gives the protein CASSFNTDTQYF.

Ten or more counts support this clonotype. The rearrangement links TRBV5-1 to TRBJ1-1; 11 bases line up with TRBD1. The CDR3 is 14 residues long. V shed 4 bases, J shed 5 bases, and the junction held 4 bases outside the gene matches. Germline CDR1 SGHRS, CDR2 YFSETQ. CDR3 sequence: CASSPGTGGTEAFF. CDR3 DNA sequence: TGCGCCAGCAGCCCTGGGACAGGGGGAACTGAAGCTTTCTTT.